The clone carrying this TCR beta chain has only one observation. Its antigen is still unknown. Several immunoSEQ plates received, in even portions, the genomic DNA of each subset. The assay was immunoSEQ multiplex PCR, and TCRdb's table has in-frame clones only and misses some. The table has some 2,000,000 clones, 90% to 96% seen once. In germline, CDR1 is SGDLS, CDR2 YYNGEE. The ends lost 3 bases at V and 3 bases at J; junction bases unmatched: 2. This CDR3 contains 14 residues. Adult donors, all healthy and HIV-negative, had no recent acute infections or vaccinations. The record originates from a study of shared clonotypes between healthy human individuals. Study-level points and caveats: Represented diversity (both genetic and exposure-history) was limited by the small number of donors. Though the depth was large, rarefaction showed that sorted-subset sequencing was incomplete.

Sequenced input: naive CD4+ T cells sorted from blood. Subset meaning: CD45RA+ positively selected. V and J are TRBV9 and TRBJ1-1; TRBD1 aligns across 10 bases. This receptor was taken from a man younger than 35 in good health. The CDR3 coding sequence is TGTGCCAGCAGCGAAGGACAGGGGGACACTGAAGCTTTCTTT. Translating gives CASSEGQGDTEAFF. Supplemented by reference TRBV9 and TRBJ1-1, the full variable domain reads DSGVTQTPKHLITATGQRVTLRCSPRSGDLSVYWYQQSLDQGLQFLIQYYNGEERAKGNILERFSAQQFPDLHSELNLSSLELGDSALYFCASSEGQGDTEAFFGQGTRLTVV.